This is a list of T cell receptor beta chains from one sample in a study of cytomegalovirus exposure and HLA in healthy donors. The table came from immunoSEQ multiplex PCR; TCRdb's copy has only in-frame clones and leaves some out. The sample records 90,000 to 150,000 clones, about 86% being singletons. Specimen: PBMCs. These receptors were taken from a woman in her thirties or forties in good health and CMV-seronegative. Both conserved end residues are part of each CDR3. D genes are given only for firm matches. Not all rows give a size; the values are once, few, many and, for expanded clones, a class.

size: -
V: TRBV7-9
D: TRBD2
J: TRBJ2-1
CDR3: CASSFWAGGPHNEQFF
DNA: TGTGCCAGCAGCTTCTGGGCGGGAGGACCACACAATGAGCAGTTCTTC

size: -
V: TRBV2
D: -
J: TRBJ2-3
CDR3: CASGVVDTQYF
DNA: TGTGCCAGCGGAGTAGTGGATACGCAGTATTTT

size: -
V: TRBV9
D: -
J: TRBJ2-7
CDR3: CASSVDRTAHTGEQYF
DNA: TGTGCCAGCAGCGTAGATCGGACAGCGCACACTGGGGAGCAGTACTTC

size: -
V: TRBV2
D: -
J: TRBJ2-2
CDR3: CASSEHRADTGELFF
DNA: TGTGCCAGCAGTGAACACAGGGCGGACACCGGGGAGCTGTTTTTT

size: -
V: TRBV6-1
D: TRBD2
J: TRBJ2-3
CDR3: CASSEARSGRAGTDTQYF
DNA: TGTGCCAGCAGTGAAGCTCGTAGCGGGAGGGCCGGGACAGATACGCAGTATTTT

size: few
V: TRBV5-4
D: TRBD1
J: TRBJ1-1
CDR3: CASSDQTGGLNTEAFF
DNA: TGTGCCAGCAGCGATCAGACAGGGGGCTTGAACACTGAAGCTTTCTTT

size: -
V: TRBV5-1
D: -
J: TRBJ1-2
CDR3: CASSLSQGGYTF
DNA: TGCGCCAGCAGCTTGAGCCAGGGGGGCTACACCTTC

size: -
V: TRBV6-5
D: -
J: TRBJ2-7
CDR3: CASSSGAGESYEQYF
DNA: TGTGCCAGCAGTTCCGGGGCAGGGGAGTCCTACGAGCAGTACTTC

size: -
V: TRBV27
D: TRBD2
J: TRBJ2-1
CDR3: CASSLLRLAGSYNEQFF
DNA: TGTGCCAGCAGTCTACTCAGACTAGCGGGATCTTACAATGAGCAGTTCTTC

size: -
V: TRBV5-1
D: -
J: TRBJ2-5
CDR3: CASSPEASRGETQYF
DNA: TGCGCCAGCAGCCCGGAGGCCAGCCGGGGAGAGACCCAGTACTTC

size: -
V: TRBV6-1
D: -
J: TRBJ1-1
CDR3: CASRIANTEAFF
DNA: TGTGCCAGCAGAATAGCGAACACTGAAGCTTTCTTT

size: -
V: TRBV10-3
D: TRBD1
J: TRBJ1-2
CDR3: CAISRDRVYGYTF
DNA: TGTGCCATCAGCCGGGACAGGGTCTATGGCTACACCTTC

size: -
V: TRBV2
D: -
J: TRBJ2-6
CDR3: CASSVAGQAGANVLTF
DNA: TGTGCCAGCAGTGTGGCAGGGCAGGCTGGGGCCAACGTCCTGACTTTC

size: -
V: TRBV6-6
D: TRBD2
J: TRBJ2-2
CDR3: CASSYGGGAGGGELFF
DNA: TGTGCCAGCAGTTACGGCGGGGGGGCCGGGGGCGGGGAGCTGTTTTTT

size: once
V: TRBV7-8
D: TRBD2
J: TRBJ2-5
CDR3: CASSLGAPGGPREETQYF
DNA: TGTGCCAGCAGCTTAGGGGCTCCGGGAGGGCCCCGGGAAGAGACCCAGTACTTC

size: -
V: TRBV7-3
D: TRBD2
J: TRBJ2-1
CDR3: CASSPTVSSGNYNEQFF
DNA: TGTGCCAGCAGCCCCACAGTTTCGAGCGGGAACTACAATGAGCAGTTCTTC

size: -
V: TRBV7-9
D: -
J: TRBJ1-2
CDR3: CASSSAGEGQRVAF
DNA: TGTGCCAGCAGCTCGGCGGGGGAGGGGCAGAGGGTCGCCTTC

size: -
V: TRBV5-1
D: -
J: TRBJ1-6
CDR3: CASSFQGGNNSPLHF
DNA: TGCGCCAGCAGCTTTCAGGGAGGAAATAATTCACCCCTCCACTTT

size: -
V: TRBV7-9
D: -
J: TRBJ2-7
CDR3: CSSSLGQGGSGYEQYF
DNA: TGTTCCAGCAGCTTAGGGCAGGGGGGATCAGGGTACGAGCAGTACTTC

size: -
V: TRBV4-3
D: -
J: TRBJ2-7
CDR3: CASSQGLVGFLQYF
DNA: TGCGCCAGCAGCCAAGGACTAGTGGGATTCTTGCAGTACTTC

size: few
V: TRBV7-6
D: TRBD1
J: TRBJ1-4
CDR3: CASSFGQGRNEKLFF
DNA: TGTGCCAGCAGCTTCGGACAGGGCCGGAATGAAAAACTGTTTTTT

size: -
V: TRBV7-2
D: -
J: TRBJ1-4
CDR3: CASSQDNRQAGKLFF
DNA: TGTGCCAGCAGCCAAGACAATAGACAGGCGGGAAAACTGTTTTTT

size: few
V: TRBV5-8
D: -
J: TRBJ2-7
CDR3: CASSRVYDSYEQYF
DNA: TGTGCCAGCAGTCGTGTGTATGACTCCTACGAGCAGTACTTC

size: -
V: TRBV15
D: -
J: TRBJ2-7
CDR3: CATSRDPGIGYEQYF
DNA: TGTGCCACCAGCAGAGATCCAGGAATCGGCTACGAGCAGTACTTC

size: -
V: TRBV5-4
D: -
J: TRBJ2-1
CDR3: CASSLTNYNEQFF
DNA: TGTGCCAGCAGCTTGACAAACTACAATGAGCAGTTCTTC

size: -
V: TRBV27
D: -
J: TRBJ1-5
CDR3: CASSRKGESNQPQHF
DNA: TGTGCCAGCAGTCGGAAAGGGGAAAGCAATCAGCCCCAGCATTTT

size: -
V: TRBV27
D: TRBD1
J: TRBJ2-3
CDR3: CASGGLSRTGGTDTQYF
DNA: TGTGCCAGCGGAGGGCTGTCGAGGACAGGGGGCACAGATACGCAGTATTTT

size: once
V: TRBV19
D: TRBD1
J: TRBJ2-7
CDR3: CASSRQGLTYEQYF
DNA: TGTGCCAGTAGCCGACAGGGGCTCACGTACGAGCAGTACTTC

size: -
V: TRBV11-2
D: -
J: TRBJ1-2
CDR3: CASSETGTPNYGYTF
DNA: TGTGCCAGCAGCGAAACCGGGACACCCAACTATGGCTACACCTTC